The source of this T cell receptor beta chain is a study of siplizumab effects on memory and regulatory T cells. Study findings and constraints: Phenotypic classification as naive or memory proved unattainable for roughly 75-96% of proliferating CD4+ or CD8+ clones.

TCRdb keeps only in-frame clones here, not all; method: immunoSEQ multiplex PCR. Found here are roughly 100,000 clones, around nine tenths of them singletons; the top ten hold 0.85% to 1.2%. A word on this clone: What it binds is not known.

The CDR3 extends over 16 amino acids. The ends were cut back, 2 bases at V and 0 bases at J, with 14 bases in the middle. Germline V CDR1 and CDR2: SGHRS, YFSETQ. This clonotype was sampled from a human donor in good health. The sequencing sample was made of CD4+ T cells sorted from blood. The chain recombines TRBV5-1 with TRBJ1-1; D is perhaps TRBD1 (5 bases). CDR3 DNA sequence: TGCGCCAGCAGCTTCAAGGGGTCGATAATGAACACTGAAGCTTTCTTT. Its translation is CASSFKGSIMNTEAFF.